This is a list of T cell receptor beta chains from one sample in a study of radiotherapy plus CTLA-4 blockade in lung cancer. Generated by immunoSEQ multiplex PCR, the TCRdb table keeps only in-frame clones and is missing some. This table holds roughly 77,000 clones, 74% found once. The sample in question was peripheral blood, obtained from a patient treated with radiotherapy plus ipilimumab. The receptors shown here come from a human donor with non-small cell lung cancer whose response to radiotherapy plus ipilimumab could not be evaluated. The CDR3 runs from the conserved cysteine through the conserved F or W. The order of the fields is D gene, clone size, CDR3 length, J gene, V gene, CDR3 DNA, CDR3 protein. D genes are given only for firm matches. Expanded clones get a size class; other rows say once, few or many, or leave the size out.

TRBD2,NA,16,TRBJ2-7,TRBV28,TGTGCCAGCAGTCCGCTAACTAGCGGACCCGTCCTCGAGCAGTACTTC,CASSPLTSGPVLEQYF
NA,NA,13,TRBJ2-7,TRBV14,TGTGCCAGCAGCCAATTAGCGGAGTACGAGCAGTACTTC,CASSQLAEYEQYF
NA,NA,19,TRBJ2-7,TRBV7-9,TGTGCCAGCAGCTTAGAGGTCGTAAGGTGGGGCGGGATTGCCTACGAGCAGTACTTC,CASSLEVVRWGGIAYEQYF
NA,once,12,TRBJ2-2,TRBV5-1,TGCGCCAGCAGCTTGGGAAGCCCTGAGCTGTTTTTT,CASSLGSPELFF
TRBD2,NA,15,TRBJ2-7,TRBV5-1,TGCGCCAGCAGAATTACTAGCGGGGTCTCCTACGAGCAGTACTTC,CASRITSGVSYEQYF
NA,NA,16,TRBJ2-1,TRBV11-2,TGTGCCAGCAGCGGCCGTAGTAGCGGAGAATACAATGAGCAGTTCTTC,CASSGRSSGEYNEQFF
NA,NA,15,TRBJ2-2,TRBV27,TGTGCCAGCAGTCCGACCAGGGGGAGGTTCGGGGAGCTGTTTTTT,CASSPTRGRFGELFF
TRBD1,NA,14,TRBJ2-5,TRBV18,TGTGCCAGCTCATACTACAGGGGCCAAGAGACCCAGTACTTC,CASSYYRGQETQYF
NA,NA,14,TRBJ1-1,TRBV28,TGTGCCAGTGGGAGGGGGGGGGCTCGAACTGAAGCTTTCTTT,CASGRGGARTEAFF
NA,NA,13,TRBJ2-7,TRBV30,TGTGCCTGGAGTGGAACTAGCTATCACGAGCAGTACTTC,CAWSGTSYHEQYF
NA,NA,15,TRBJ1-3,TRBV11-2,TGTGCCAGCAGCTTAGGCGGGGTCGGCGGAAACACCATATATTTT,CASSLGGVGGNTIYF
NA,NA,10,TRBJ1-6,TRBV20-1,TGCAGTGCTAGAGGGCCACCCCTCCACTTT,CSARGPPLHF
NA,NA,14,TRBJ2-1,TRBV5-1,TGCGCCACAAGAACTGGCGGGAAGTACAATGAGCAGTTCTTC,CATRTGGKYNEQFF
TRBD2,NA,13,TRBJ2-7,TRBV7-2,TGTGCCAGCAGCCCATCCACTAGCGGGAGGGCTTTGTTC,CASSPSTSGRALF
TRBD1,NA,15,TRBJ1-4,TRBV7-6,TGTGCCAGCAGTGGACAGGGGGCAACTAATGAAAAACTGTTTTTT,CASSGQGATNEKLFF
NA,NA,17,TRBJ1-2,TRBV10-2,TGCGCCAGCAGTGAGCCCTATAAGTGGGGGCGCGACTATGGCTACACCTTC,CASSEPYKWGRDYGYTF
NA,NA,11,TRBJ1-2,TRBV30,TGTGCCTGGAGTGGAGGGTCGGGCTACACCTTC,CAWSGGSGYTF
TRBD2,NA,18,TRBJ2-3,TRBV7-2,TGTGCCAGCAGCTTTGGACTAGCGGGGGGGCCTAGCACAGATACGCAGTATTTT,CASSFGLAGGPSTDTQYF
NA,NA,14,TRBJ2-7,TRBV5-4,TGTGCCAGCAGCTTGGGTGGGAGCTCCTACGAGCAGTACTTC,CASSLGGSSYEQYF
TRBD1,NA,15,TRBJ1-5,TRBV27,TGTGCCAGCAGTCCTTCGGGACAGAACAATCAGCCCCAGCATTTT,CASSPSGQNNQPQHF
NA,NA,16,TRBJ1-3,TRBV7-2,TGTGCCAGCAGCTCCCGCGGACTGAGCTCTGGAAACACCATATATTTT,CASSSRGLSSGNTIYF
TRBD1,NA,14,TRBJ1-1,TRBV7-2,TGTGCCAGCAGCTTACAGGGGGTAGGGACTGAAGCTTTCTTT,CASSLQGVGTEAFF
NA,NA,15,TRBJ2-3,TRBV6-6,TGTGCCAGCAGTTACTCGGGACAAGACACAGATACGCAGTATTTT,CASSYSGQDTDTQYF
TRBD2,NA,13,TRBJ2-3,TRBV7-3,TGTGCCAGCAACGACGGGGGGACAGATACGCAGTATTTT,CASNDGGTDTQYF
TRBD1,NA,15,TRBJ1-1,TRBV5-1,TGCGCCAGCAGCCCCTCCCGGGACAGGTACAGTGGAGCTTTCTTT,CASSPSRDRYSGAFF
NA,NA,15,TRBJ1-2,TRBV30,TGTGCCTGGAGTGTACTTCGGAAGGGGTTGGGAGGCTACACCTTC,CAWSVLRKGLGGYTF
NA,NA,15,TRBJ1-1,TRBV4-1,TGCGCCAGCAGCCAAGAGGTCAGAGGGAGGGCTGAAGCTTTCTTT,CASSQEVRGRAEAFF
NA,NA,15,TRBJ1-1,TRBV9,TGTGCCAGCAGCTCCATACTCGGGGATAGCGCTGAAGCTTTCTTT,CASSSILGDSAEAFF
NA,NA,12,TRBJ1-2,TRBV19,TGTGCCAGTAGAGTCGGGTATGATGGCTACACCTTC,CASRVGYDGYTF
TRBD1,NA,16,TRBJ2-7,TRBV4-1,TGCGCCAGCAGCCAAGATACCGGGACAGGGAACTACGAGCAGTACTTC,CASSQDTGTGNYEQYF